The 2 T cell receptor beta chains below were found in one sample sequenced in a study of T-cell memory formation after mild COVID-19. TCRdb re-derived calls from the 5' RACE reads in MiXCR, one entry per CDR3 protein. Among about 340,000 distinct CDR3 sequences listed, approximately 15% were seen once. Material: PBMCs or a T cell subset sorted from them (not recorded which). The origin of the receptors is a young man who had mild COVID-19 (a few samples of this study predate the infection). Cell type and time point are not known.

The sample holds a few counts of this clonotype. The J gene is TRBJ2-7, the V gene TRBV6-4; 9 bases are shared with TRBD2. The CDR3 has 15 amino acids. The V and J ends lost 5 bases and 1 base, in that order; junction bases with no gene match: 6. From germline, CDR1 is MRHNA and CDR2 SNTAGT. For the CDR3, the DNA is TGTGCCAGCAGTCCCGGGACTAGCACGTCCTACGAGCAGTACGTC. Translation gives CASSPGTSTSYEQYV.

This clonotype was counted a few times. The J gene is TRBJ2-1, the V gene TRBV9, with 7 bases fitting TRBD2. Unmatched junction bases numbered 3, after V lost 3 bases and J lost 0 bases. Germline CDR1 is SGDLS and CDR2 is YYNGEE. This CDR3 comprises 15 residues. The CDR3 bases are TGTGCCAGCAGCGCCGGGGGGAGCTCCTACAATGAGCAGTTCTTC. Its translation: CASSAGGSSYNEQFF.